The 5 T cell receptor beta chains listed next were all sequenced from one sample in a study of technical replicates of blood from several donors. Assay: immunoSEQ multiplex PCR; the TCRdb copy retains only in-frame clones and omits some. The table has about 98,000 clones, 90% to 97% seen once. The sequenced sample was T cells isolated from PBMCs. Every receptor here comes from a human donor in good health.

CDR3 region: CASSLQGLGNQPQHF. The CDR3 DNA reads as TGTGCCAGCAGTCTACAGGGGTTGGGCAATCAGCCCCAGCATTTT. This chain connects TRBV2 to TRBJ1-5; 7 bases map to TRBD1. The germline V gene has CDR1 SNHLY and CDR2 FYNNEI. This CDR3 is 15 amino acids long. V was pared by 5 bases and J by 2 bases, with 6 bases of the junction left unmatched.

The rearrangement joins TRBV7-6 to TRBJ1-3, with 7 bases lining up with TRBD1. CDR3 length: 18 amino acids. J was trimmed by 0 bases and V by 3 bases; bases with no gene match: 11. Germline loops: CDR1 SGHVS, CDR2 FNYEAQ. The DNA for the CDR3 is TGTGCCAGCAGCTTTAGGGGGCTCGATGGTCTCTCTGGAAACACCATATATTTT. This translates into CASSFRGLDGLSGNTIYF. Full variable domain (remainder filled in from reference TRBV7-6 and TRBJ1-3): GAGVSQSPRYKVTKRGQDVALRCDPISGHVSLYWYRQALGQGPEFLTYFNYEAQQDKSGLPNDRFSAERPEGSISTLTIQRTEQRDSAMYRCASSFRGLDGLSGNTIYFGEGSWLTVV.

The rearrangement uses TRBV4-2 and TRBJ2-7; weak D call: TRBD1 (5 bases). V was cut by 4 bases and J by 2 bases, with 15 bases left in between. CDR1 is LGHNA, CDR2 YNFKEQ, per germline. CDR3 length equals 15 residues. In DNA form, the CDR3 reads TGTGCCAGCAGCCGTCAATCAGACAGAACCTACGAGCAGTACTTC. Protein sequence: CASSRQSDRTYEQYF.

The chain combines TRBV27 with TRBJ2-7; the match to TRBD2 covers 11 bases. The V and J ends lost 6 bases and 4 bases, in that order; junction bases with no gene match: 11. The CDR3 is made up of 16 amino acids. CDR1 is MNHEY, CDR2 SMNVEV, per germline (reference sequence). The CDR3: CASRELAGGRHYEQYF. The CDR3 nucleotides read TGTGCCAGCAGGGAGCTAGCGGGAGGAAGGCATTACGAGCAGTACTTC.

The rearrangement links TRBV6-1 to TRBJ2-3; 8 bases map to TRBD1. Germline CDR1 MNHNS, CDR2 SASEGT. The CDR3 runs 15 residues. The trim removed 6 bases at V and 3 bases at J, leaving 8 bases unmatched. CDR3 nucleotides: TGTGCCAGCAGCGCCAGGACAGGGACAACAGATACGCAGTATTTT. It yields the protein CASSARTGTTDTQYF.